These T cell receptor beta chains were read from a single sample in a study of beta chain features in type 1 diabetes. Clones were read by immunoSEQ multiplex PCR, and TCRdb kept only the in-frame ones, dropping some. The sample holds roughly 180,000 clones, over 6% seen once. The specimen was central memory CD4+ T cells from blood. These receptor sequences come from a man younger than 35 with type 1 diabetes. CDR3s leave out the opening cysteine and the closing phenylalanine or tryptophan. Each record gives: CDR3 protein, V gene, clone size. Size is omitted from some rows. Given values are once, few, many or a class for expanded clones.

ASRDVAGGSYNEQF,TRBV19,NA
ASSPQGAVRGYT,TRBV5-1,NA
ASSLASEGDEQF,TRBV5-4,NA
ATQGRTEAF,TRBV19,NA
ASSLGTALGEAF,TRBV5-4,few
ASSSLLGRLATDTQY,TRBV11-2,NA
ASSPGTNTQY,TRBV11-2,few
ASSRDRGGEQY,TRBV18,few
ASRTGWGTGELF,TRBV7-9,few
ASSLATVDTQY,TRBV5-4,few
ASSLFGGANVLT,TRBV28,few
ASSSEKSTNTGELF,TRBV2,many
ASSLSGGGASGNEQF,TRBV5-1,few
ASSSWTGGLGANVLT,TRBV28,NA
ASSLGQETYEQY,TRBV5-6,NA
ASSLRPGGYT,TRBV28,few
ASSPPTGGRGTQY,TRBV18,NA
ATSESSGKLF,TRBV15,few
ASSFGTGAGRGGYT,TRBV27,few
ACGQGSSYNSPLH,TRBV30,few
ASSLRTSGRNEQF,TRBV28,NA
ASSEQGPGELF,TRBV9,once
ATQGDISPGELF,TRBV28,few
ASSQPGQKETQY,TRBV4-2,NA
ASSLVSGRTGELF,TRBV7-9,NA
ASRSDRGRQF,TRBV2,few
ASSLGLEGYGYT,TRBV11-3,NA
ASSKDRSGELF,TRBV5-1,few
ASSPREGDTQY,TRBV4-2,NA
ASSWDRGNLGETQY,TRBV6-5,once
ASLDRGYSGYT,TRBV28,few
ATSRDPQAGGHHEQY,TRBV15,NA
ASLAGGLRNEQF,TRBV6-5,few
SAATGDQPQH,TRBV29-1,few
ASSPPGTTLEQY,TRBV18,once
ASSSGQTKETQY,TRBV5-1,NA
ASSLAGVRSRPDTQY,TRBV7-2,few
ASSLQSFNEKLF,TRBV27,NA
ASSQVGGEKLF,TRBV4-3,few
ASSQGLTRLHEQY,TRBV4-3,NA
ASRASGSSNQPQH,TRBV6-1,NA
ASSLDRGRGTDTQY,TRBV5-1,few
ASSLRGGAGDTQY,TRBV11-2,NA
ASSPIKLTNEKLF,TRBV28,few
AWRGQGAVNEKLF,TRBV30,NA
AITAGQGIGQETQY,TRBV10-3,NA
ASWTSSGFSSYT,TRBV6-6,many
ASSASEAYNEQF,TRBV5-1,few